The clone carrying this T cell receptor beta chain was observed a few times. This sample was included in a study of Ad26.COV2.S vaccination and SARS-CoV-2 variants. Data came from immunoSEQ multiplex PCR; TCRdb stores just in-frame clones and leaves some out. The table shows about 180,000 clones, with around nine tenths occurring only once. The sample here was peripheral blood, taken after recovery from COVID-19. The receptor's source is a human donor who had recovered from COVID-19.

The CDR3 loop reads CASSLVGLRKDYNEQFF. As DNA, the CDR3 is TGTGCCAGCAGCTTAGTAGGGCTTCGGAAGGATTACAATGAGCAGTTCTTC. The chain links TRBV7-9 to TRBJ2-1, with D hard to call. CDR3 length: 17 amino acids. Germline CDR1 reads SEHNR; CDR2 reads FQNEAQ (reference sequence). Trimming pared 1 base from V and 4 bases from J, leaving 17 bases between.